The 25 T cell receptor beta chains listed next were all sequenced from one sample in a study of cytomegalovirus exposure and HLA in healthy donors. With 60 Vbeta and 13 Jbeta primers, the PCR was carried out. TCRdb's table, derived via immunoSEQ multiplex PCR, lists solely in-frame clones and lacks some. The sample lists around 200,000 clones; over 75% were seen once. The sample comprised PBMCs. These receptors originate from a woman in her forties or fifties in good health and CMV-seropositive.

The chain carries TRBV10-3 and TRBJ1-1, with 12 positions matching TRBD1. Germline trimming cut 11 bases from V and 3 bases from J; bases unmatched to any gene: 7. CDR3 length equals 14 residues. Germline CDR1 and CDR2: ENHRY and SYGVKD. CDR3 region: CAAGQGAWDTEAFF. The CDR3 region has the DNA TGTGCCGCGGGACAGGGGGCTTGGGACACTGAAGCTTTCTTT.

V gene TRBV2 combines with J gene TRBJ2-7, with D possibly being TRBD2 (5 bases). V lost 5 bases to trimming and J lost 6 bases, with 11 bases between them. From germline, CDR1 is SNHLY and CDR2 FYNNEI. The length of the CDR3 is 12 residues. CDR3 sequence (DNA): TGTGCCAGCAGTCTAGGACTGGGCGAGCAGTACTTC. Its translation is CASSLGLGEQYF.

V and J are TRBV9 and TRBJ2-2; D possibly corresponds to TRBD1 (6 bases). This CDR3 spans 15 amino acids. V was cut by 3 bases and J by 2 bases, with 11 bases left in between. Germline-derived CDR1 and CDR2 are SGDLS and YYNGEE. CDR3 protein: CASSARTDNTGELFF. CDR3 coding DNA: TGTGCCAGCAGCGCCCGGACAGATAACACCGGGGAGCTGTTTTTT.

The CDR3 DNA reads TGTGCCAGCAGTGGTGGGGCCTTCTTTTCACCCCTCCACTTT. Residues: CASSGGAFFSPLHF. The chain carries TRBV6-1 and TRBJ1-6, with a tentative D call TRBD1 (5 bases). The CDR3 runs to 14 residues. V was pared by 4 bases and J by 9 bases, with 13 bases between. Per germline, CDR1 MNHNS and CDR2 SASEGT.

The chain couples TRBV19 to TRBJ1-2; the match to TRBD1 covers 8 bases. Germline V lookup: CDR1 LNHDA, CDR2 SQIVND (reference sequence). CDR3 length: 15 residues. V shed 3 bases, J shed 5 bases, and the junction held 8 bases outside the gene matches. CDR3 region: CASSIETGGFYGYTF. The CDR3 DNA follows: TGTGCCAGTAGTATCGAAACAGGGGGATTTTATGGCTACACCTTC.

The chain recombines TRBV7-2 with TRBJ1-2; 7 bases line up with TRBD1. Germline loops: CDR1 SGHTA, CDR2 FQGNSA. Germline trimming cut 3 bases from V and 2 bases from J; bases unmatched to any gene: 3. The CDR3 is 14 amino acids. The CDR3 nucleotides read TGTGCCAGCAGCTTTTCGGGACAGAACTATGGCTACACCTTC. Its translation: CASSFSGQNYGYTF.

The chain combines TRBV5-5 with TRBJ2-2; 10 positions agree with TRBD2. This CDR3 has 16 residues. Germline-derived CDR1 and CDR2 are SGHKS and YYEKEE (reference sequence). The trim removed 3 bases at V and 4 bases at J, leaving 6 bases unmatched. The CDR3 DNA reads TGTGCCAGCAGCTATCCTCTAGCGGGAGTCACCGGGGAGCTGTTTTTT. Amino acids: CASSYPLAGVTGELFF.

V usage is TRBV28 and J usage is TRBJ1-1; D unresolved. CDR1 is MDHEN and CDR2 is SYDVKM in the germline V gene. The CDR3 has 14 amino acids. The V and J ends lost 3 bases and 1 base respectively, with 9 bases between them. CDR3 loop: CASSFTVANTEAFF. In DNA, the CDR3 is TGTGCCAGCAGTTTTACAGTCGCGAACACTGAAGCTTTCTTT. Combining the CDR3 with reference TRBV28 and TRBJ1-1 gives the whole variable domain DVKVTQSSRYLVKRTGEKVFLECVQDMDHENMFWYRQDPGLGLRLIYFSYDVKMKEKGDIPEGYSVSREKKERFSLILESASTNQTSMYLCASSFTVANTEAFFGQGTRLTVV.

This clone was recorded once. This sequence joins TRBV12-5 and TRBJ2-1; TRBD1 matches at 9 bases. The V and J ends lost 5 bases and 3 bases, in that order; junction bases with no gene match: 5. The V gene's germline CDR1 is LGHNT and CDR2 FRNRAP. The CDR3 runs 15 residues. CDR3 DNA: TGTGCTAGTGGTCCCGGGACAGGGAACTACAATGAGCAGTTCTTC. Translated: CASGPGTGNYNEQFF.

The chain employs TRBV5-1 and TRBJ1-1; D unresolved. Germline V gene sequence: CDR1 SGHRS, CDR2 YFSETQ. The V end lost 1 base, the J end lost 7 bases, and 14 bases lay between the germline ends. The CDR3 covers 14 residues. The DNA of the CDR3 is TGCGCCAGCAGCTTGTCTATAGACGGGAGTGAAGCTTTCTTT. Translation gives CASSLSIDGSEAFF.

This clone was observed a single time. V is TRBV12-5 and J is TRBJ2-2; unclear D gene. The CDR3 extends over 16 amino acids. Deletions cut 0 bases from V and 0 bases from J, with 8 bases between. The V gene's germline CDR1 is LGHNT and CDR2 FRNRAP. In nucleotides, the CDR3 is TGTGCTAGTGGTTTGGTCCTGGGCCCGAACACCGGGGAGCTGTTTTTT. Translation: CASGLVLGPNTGELFF.

This chain joins TRBV7-9 and TRBJ2-1; a weak D match, TRBD2 (5 bases). The V and J ends lost 5 bases and 4 bases respectively, with 24 bases between them. In germline, CDR1 is SEHNR, CDR2 FQNEAQ (reference sequence). This CDR3 is 18 amino acids long. The CDR3: CASSMLPQEAPTYNEQFF. CDR3 bases: TGTGCCAGCAGCATGCTCCCCCAGGAGGCCCCTACGTACAATGAGCAGTTCTTC.

This clone was counted a single time. This chain connects TRBV29-1 to TRBJ1-3, with no clear D. Germline V gene sequence: CDR1 SQVTM, CDR2 ANQGSEA. Trimming left V 5 bases short and J 0 bases short, with 11 bases between. The CDR3 loop spans 14 amino acids. CDR3 region: CSVPSESSGNTIYF. The DNA for the CDR3 is TGCAGCGTTCCCTCAGAAAGCTCTGGAAACACCATATATTTT.

This clone came up a few times. The chain is built from TRBV4-1 and TRBJ2-1; 8 bases fit TRBD2. The V gene's germline CDR1 is MGHRA and CDR2 YSYEKL. V lost 3 bases and J lost 1; bases outside the gene matches: 5. This CDR3 comprises 16 residues. Here the CDR3 reads CASSQDGTSSYNEQFF. CDR3 DNA sequence: TGCGCCAGCAGCCAGGACGGGACTAGTTCCTACAATGAGCAGTTCTTC.

A word on this clone: The junction departs from germline at one end; a sequencing error may be responsible. V is TRBV9 and J is TRBJ2-7; the match to TRBD2 covers 8 bases. Per the germline V gene, CDR1 is SGDLS and CDR2 is YYNGEE. The CDR3 is 15 residues long. The CDR3 is CAGSPGGASRYEQYF. The CDR3 bases are TGTGCCGGCAGCCCCGGGGGGGCTTCGAGGTACGAGCAGTACTTC. Variable domain in full (rest from reference TRBV9 and TRBJ2-7): DSGVTQTPKHLITATGQRVTLRCSPRSGDLSVYWYQQSLDQGLQFLIQYYNGEERAKGNILERFSAQQFPDLHSELNLSSLELGDSALYFCAGSPGGASRYEQYFGPGTRLTVT.

The chain joins TRBV9 to TRBJ2-7; 14 nucleotides align to TRBD2. With 0 bases clipped from V and 6 bases from J, the junction kept 5 bases outside the gene matches. Germline values: CDR1 SGDLS, CDR2 YYNGEE. The CDR3 is 16 amino acids. The CDR3 loop reads CASSVGLAGGQSEQYF. CDR3 coding DNA: TGTGCCAGCAGCGTAGGACTAGCGGGGGGGCAGTCCGAGCAGTACTTC.

The chain links TRBV25-1 to TRBJ2-6, with 8 bases lining up with TRBD2. Trimming cost V 6 bases and J 3 bases; bases outside gene matches: 1. The germline V gene encodes CDR1 MGHDK and CDR2 SYGVNS. The CDR3 sequence is 14 residues long. The CDR3 coding sequence is TGTGCCAGCAGGGGGACTAGTGGGGCCAACGTCCTGACTTTC. Translating it yields CASRGTSGANVLTF.

The rearrangement uses TRBV11-2 and TRBJ1-1; 7 nucleotides line up with TRBD1. The V segment lost 6 bases and the J segment 5 bases; nucleotides outside the gene matches: 6. The germline CDR1 and CDR2 sequences are SGHAT and FQNNGV. The CDR3 covers 13 residues. CDR3: CASRATGVTEAFF. The CDR3 region has the DNA TGTGCCAGCAGGGCAACAGGGGTAACTGAAGCTTTCTTT. Together with reference TRBV11-2 and TRBJ1-1, the CDR3 gives the full variable domain: EAGVAQSPRYKIIEKRQSVAFWCNPISGHATLYWYQQILGQGPKLLIQFQNNGVVDDSQLPKDRFSAERLKGVDSTLKIQPAKLEDSAVYLCASRATGVTEAFFGQGTRLTVV.

V is TRBV6-4 and J is TRBJ1-5; TRBD1 might be the D (6 bases). This CDR3 comprises 15 residues. Germline V gives CDR1 MRHNA, CDR2 SNTAGT. The V gene lost 3 bases and the J gene lost 6 bases, with 15 bases spanning the gap. CDR3 nucleotide sequence: TGTGCCAGCAGTGAGACAGGCGAGGGGAGTCAGCCCCAGCATTTT. Translating gives CASSETGEGSQPQHF.

The chain links TRBV7-9 to TRBJ1-3; D not resolved. The V gene lost 5 bases and the J gene lost 0 bases, with 11 bases spanning the gap. This CDR3 contains 15 residues. Germline assignment: CDR1 SEHNR and CDR2 FQNEAQ (reference sequence). CDR3 bases: TGTGCCAGCAGCCTTCAGATTCCCTCTGGAAACACCATATATTTT. Translated: CASSLQIPSGNTIYF.

The sample holds one count of this clone. The rearrangement joins TRBV5-1 to TRBJ2-3; 9 bases are a match to TRBD2. The V gene's germline CDR1 is SGHRS and CDR2 YFSETQ. The CDR3 has 17 amino acids. Trimming at V came to 0 bases and at J to 11 bases, leaving 16 bases not matched to a gene. The CDR3 DNA reads TGCGCCAGCAGCTTGGTTGTTAGCGGGGGTAAACAGGTTGGGCAGTATTTT. Protein: CASSLVVSGGKQVGQYF.

To note about this clone: A junction boundary mismatches the germline segment, possibly from a read error. V and J are TRBV4-1 and TRBJ1-2; 9 bases agree with TRBD1. CDR3 length equals 15 residues. The germline V gene has CDR1 MGHRA and CDR2 YSYEKL. CDR3 in DNA: TGCGCCAGCAGCCGACCGGGACAGGGTGACTATGGCCACACCTTC. As protein: CASSRPGQGDYGHTF.

The genes are TRBV19 and TRBJ2-1, with TRBD1 matching over 7 bases. With V trimmed by 7 bases and J by 5 bases, 11 bases remained unmatched. CDR3 length: 15 residues. Germline-derived CDR1 and CDR2 are LNHDA and SQIVND (reference sequence). Written as DNA, the CDR3 is TGTGCCAGTACCCCTCGCGAGGGGGCCCACAATGAGCAGTTCTTC. It codes for CASTPREGAHNEQFF.

This rearrangement joins TRBV14 to TRBJ1-4; weak D call: TRBD1 (5 bases). The CDR3 covers 15 residues. Trimming stripped 5 bases from V and 1 base from J, with 11 bases between. In germline, CDR1 is SGHDN, CDR2 FVKESK. As DNA, the CDR3 is TGTGCCAGCAGCGATCAGGGTTTAACTAATGAAAAACTGTTTTTT. This translates into CASSDQGLTNEKLFF.

The CDR3 loop is CASSPRTSGNTDTQYF. For the CDR3, the DNA is TGTGCCAGCAGCCCGCGGACTAGCGGAAACACAGATACGCAGTATTTT. V gene TRBV7-8 combines with J gene TRBJ2-3; TRBD2 aligns across 10 bases. Germline CDR1 is SGHVS and CDR2 is FQNEAQ. The trim removed 5 bases at V and 2 bases at J, leaving 7 bases unmatched. The CDR3 loop spans 16 amino acids. The full variable domain, completed using reference TRBV7-8 and TRBJ2-3, is GAGVSQSPRYKVAKRGQDVALRCDPISGHVSLFWYQQALGQGPEFLTYFQNEAQLDKSGLPSDRFFAERPEGSVSTLKIQRTQQEDSAVYLCASSPRTSGNTDTQYFGPGTRLTVL.